A single sample is the source of the 17 T cell receptor beta chains below, sequenced in a study of T cells expressing NK-cell markers. Reprocessing the 5' RACE reads, TCRdb reports a single entry for every CDR3 protein and omits DNA. The table gives approximately 110,000 distinct CDR3 sequences; the top ten clones make up around a sixth of it. Sequencing used blood T cells: a sorted CD56 or NKG2C T cell subset, CD4+ or CD8+ T cells, or bulk PBMC T cells (not recorded which). The receptor source for this set is a woman between 18 and 70 years old in good health.

The chain carries TRBV7-9 and TRBJ2-6. CDR3 length: 13 residues. CDR1 and CDR2 from the germline V gene are SEHNR and FQNEAQ (reference sequence). The CDR3 sequence is CASRLAGANVLTF. Drawing the rest from reference TRBV7-9 and TRBJ2-6, the complete variable domain is DTGVSQNPRHKITKRGQNVTFRCDPISEHNRLYWYRQTLGQGPEFLTYFQNEAQLEKSRLLSDRFSAERPKGSFSTLEIQRTEQGDSAMYLCASRLAGANVLTFGAGSRLTVL.

V is TRBV9 and J is TRBJ2-3; the TRBD2 assignment by TCRdb is unverifiable without DNA. Germline-derived CDR1 and CDR2 are SGDLS and YYNGEE. This CDR3 has 15 residues. The CDR3 region is CASSAEGFGTDTQYF.

This chain uses TRBV5-1 with TRBJ1-2. Germline CDR1 and CDR2: SGHRS and YFSETQ. The CDR3 covers 13 residues. CDR3 sequence reads: CASSLGGVYGYTF.

This chain's CDR3 is CASSQDRMGGTEAFF. The chain uses TRBV4-3 and TRBJ1-1. Germline-derived CDR1 and CDR2 are LGHNA and YSLEER. This CDR3 comprises 15 residues.

The rearrangement links TRBV30 to TRBJ2-6. The CDR3 is 15 amino acids. Germline CDR1 GTSNPN, CDR2 SVGIG (reference sequence). CDR3 sequence reads: CAWSRLDSGANVLTF.

This chain joins TRBV19 and TRBJ2-1. The V gene's germline CDR1 is LNHDA and CDR2 SQIVND (reference sequence). The CDR3 contains 11 residues. CDR3 in amino acids: CASSNHNEQFF.

V is TRBV11-2 and J is TRBJ2-2; the D gene TCRdb calls, TRBD1, cannot be checked with no DNA. The germline gives CDR1 SGHAT, CDR2 FQNNGV. CDR3 length: 16 amino acids. This CDR3 reads CASSLGTFSYTGELFF.

The chain carries TRBV7-9 and TRBJ2-3; there is no DNA to check the TCRdb D call of TRBD1. Germline V gene sequence: CDR1 SEHNR, CDR2 FQNEAQ (reference sequence). The CDR3 loop spans 12 amino acids. CDR3 residues: CASSPPGGPQYF.

This chain connects TRBV29-1 to TRBJ2-3; the TCRdb call, TRBD2, lacks DNA for checking. This CDR3 region has 16 residues. In germline, CDR1 is SQVTM, CDR2 ANQGSEA. The CDR3 is CSTLTPGGTSTDTQYF.

The genes are TRBV7-6 and TRBJ1-1. CDR1 SGHVS and CDR2 FNYEAQ come from the germline V gene. CDR3 length equals 14 residues. The CDR3 here is CASSLVAAGTEAFF.

V is TRBV7-8 and J is TRBJ2-2. The germline V gene encodes CDR1 SGHVS and CDR2 FQNEAQ. The CDR3 length is 16 residues. The chain's CDR3 is CASSLWSEQNTGELFF.

V is TRBV6-1 and J is TRBJ2-2. Germline V lookup: CDR1 MNHNS, CDR2 SASEGT. The CDR3 is made up of 13 amino acids. CDR3 region: CASPSLLTGELFF.

The genes are TRBV5-1 and TRBJ2-1; TCRdb's D call of TRBD1 is untestable without DNA. Germline V CDR1 and CDR2: SGHRS, YFSETQ. The CDR3 has 16 residues. The CDR3 sequence is CASSLLLGGTGNEQFF. Drawing the rest from reference TRBV5-1 and TRBJ2-1, the complete variable domain is KAGVTQTPRYLIKTRGQQVTLSCSPISGHRSVSWYQQTPGQGLQFLFEYFSETQRNKGNFPGRFSGRQFSNSRSEMNVSTLELGDSALYLCASSLLLGGTGNEQFFGPGTRLTVL.

The CDR3 region is CASSPLDGEQYF. The rearrangement joins TRBV5-1 to TRBJ2-7. CDR3 length: 12 residues. In germline, CDR1 is SGHRS, CDR2 YFSETQ.

The J gene is TRBJ2-7, the V gene TRBV5-1. The CDR3 consists of 15 residues. From germline, CDR1 is SGHRS and CDR2 YFSETQ. The CDR3 sequence: CASSLEVGGPNEQYF.

The V and J genes are TRBV27 and TRBJ2-3; TCRdb designates TRBD2, a call that cannot be tested without DNA. This CDR3 is built from 16 residues. Germline lookup yields CDR1 MNHEY and CDR2 SMNVEV (reference sequence). The CDR3 loop is CASSFASSGPPDTQYF.

This rearrangement joins TRBV28 to TRBJ1-6. CDR1 and CDR2 (germline): MDHEN, SYDVKM. The length of the CDR3 is 12 residues. CDR3 sequence: CASSQEDPILHF.